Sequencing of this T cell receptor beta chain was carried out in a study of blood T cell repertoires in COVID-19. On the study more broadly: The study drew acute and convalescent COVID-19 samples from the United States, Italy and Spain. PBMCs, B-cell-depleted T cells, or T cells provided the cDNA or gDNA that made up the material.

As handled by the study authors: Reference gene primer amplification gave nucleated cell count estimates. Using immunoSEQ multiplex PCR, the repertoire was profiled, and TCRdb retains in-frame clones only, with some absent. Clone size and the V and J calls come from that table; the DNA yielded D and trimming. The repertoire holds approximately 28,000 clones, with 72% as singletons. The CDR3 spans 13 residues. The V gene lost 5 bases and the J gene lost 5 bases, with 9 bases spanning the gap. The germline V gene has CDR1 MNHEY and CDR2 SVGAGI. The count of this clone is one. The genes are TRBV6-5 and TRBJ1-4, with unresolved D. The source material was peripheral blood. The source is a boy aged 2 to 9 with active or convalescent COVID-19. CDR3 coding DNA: TGTGCCAGCAGTAATCTCCAGAATGAAAAACTGTTTTTT. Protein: CASSNLQNEKLFF.